This TCR beta chain was recorded in a study of blood T cells in healthy people across ages (dated by TCRdb to 2014 to 2015). Background on the whole study: In model experiments, template switching captured about one uniquely barcoded TCR beta cDNA molecule for every two T cells. Using deep sequencing normalized with unique cDNA molecular identifiers, the study measured how TCR beta repertoire diversity changes with age. To avoid experimental bias, donors of different ages were distributed randomly across sequencing lanes. For two donors (one aged 18 to 29 and one aged 80 or older), the study analyzed two additional independent replicas of 1 million unique cDNA reads from the same blood draw. The donors were split into four age groups: young (average around 17 years), middle-aged (roughly 39), aged (over 55) and long-lived (under 85).

The donors were roughly 39 Caucasian individuals from Russia, aged roughly 6 to 100 years, who were systemically healthy. Each donor gave 8 to 10 milliliters of peripheral blood, drawn into EDTA-treated Vacutainer tubes. Ficoll-Paque density-gradient centrifugation was used to isolate PBMCs, with at least 7 million per sample. Total RNA, at least 6 micrograms per sample, was extracted from PBMCs with Trizol reagent. The percentages of naive CD45RAhigh/CD27high T cells were determined by flow cytometry on a PBMC aliquot from every donor. As concerns this clonotype: Its antigen has not been determined. The sample holds no much larger clone one base away, and base qualities are not on file.

From the cysteine through the phenylalanine, the CDR3 covers 13 amino acids. The kept DNA is CDR3 alone, 39 bases in frame from the first base. Reading the germline V gene gives CDR1 MNHNS and CDR2 SASEGT. What the research found in general, with its limitations: The long-lived group showed more naive CD4+ T cells, fewer expanded clones and increased TCR diversity than the aged group, suggesting age selection. There was a strong correlation between observed TCR beta diversity and the percentage of naive T cells measured by flow cytometry. Donor CMV infection status was unknown, potentially confounding age-related changes in expanded clonotypes. Since profiling was done on bulk unsorted PBMCs, naive and antigen-experienced compartments could not be conclusively compared. Total diversity estimates from one million sequenced T cells were considered lower bounds and underestimates. As age increased, observed TCR beta diversity per million T cells dropped in a roughly linear way, and a significant reduction was already evident by age 40.

Library preparation employed 5' RACE. The sequencer listed for this sample is Illumina HiSeq 2500. A second PCR of 7 to 11 cycles was run with a J-beta primer mix and a sample-barcoded 5' primer. Each TCR beta cDNA molecule received a unique molecular identifier from a template-switch 5' adaptor carrying 12 random nucleotides. At least 2.5 million CDR3-containing paired-end reads were obtained from each sample. All of the RNA was converted into first-strand cDNA using the Mint cDNA synthesis kit, with a TRBC-specific oligonucleotide serving as the primer. After uracil-DNA glycosylase treatment, a first 18-cycle PCR used universal primers M1SS and BC2_uni_R on all cDNA. In the source study's methods: Each sample was normalized by randomly selecting 1 million high-quality reads, each carrying a distinct molecular identifier. Instead of being binned into consensus sequences, reads that shared molecular identifiers were thrown out. MiTCR, set to a Q25 quality threshold and the strictest error-elimination algorithm, was used for CDR3 identification, clonotype clustering and error correction. A nonparametric unseen species model with Euler transformation was used to estimate a lower bound on total TCR beta diversity. The raw public data were reprocessed by TCRdb itself: fastp quality trimming at Q25, MiXCR clonotype calling, in-frame beta chains only. Merged by CDR3 protein, the rows form single entries marked with the most common genes and DNA. The authors' filters were not applied to this entry. This sample gives about 1.4 million distinct CDR3 sequences in total; approximately 59% of them show up just once. The ten largest clones take up 6.5% to 8.5% of the sample.

The sample comprised blood. The V gene is TRBV6-1 and the J gene is TRBJ2-7; a tentative D call is TRBD2 (6 bases match). Judging by the DNA end, TRBJ2-4 fits better; the J call may be wrong. The TCR comes from a man between 18 and 35 years old in good health. The sequenced DNA is TGTGCCAGCGCCGGGACGGAGGGGAGCATTCAGTACTTC. This encodes CASAGTEGSIQYF.